This passage covers 3 T cell receptor beta chains from one sample sequenced in a study of blood T cell repertoires in COVID-19. Only in-frame clones appear in the TCRdb table, and some are missing; sequencing was by immunoSEQ multiplex PCR. The sample lists 65,000 to 70,000 clones; approximately 80% were seen once. Input material: peripheral blood. These receptors came from a human donor in a cohort sampled during active COVID-19.

This clone has more than one count but fewer than ten. The rearrangement joins TRBV21-1 to TRBJ2-3; no DNA check was done on the table's D call, TRBD1. TRBV21-1 is recorded as a pseudogene. The CDR3 totals 15 residues. The CDR3 reads CASSPRKDSADTQYF. CDR3 sequence (DNA): TGTGCCAGCAGCCCACGCAAGGACAGTGCAGATACGCAGTATTTT.

The chain recombines TRBV7-9 with TRBJ2-3; 10 positions match TRBD1. CDR3 length equals 16 residues. Germline trimming cut 5 bases from V and 3 bases from J; bases unmatched to any gene: 8. CDR1 is SEHNR, CDR2 FQNEAQ, per germline (reference sequence). The CDR3 nucleotides are TGTGCCAGCAGCCCCGGACAGGGGGTTATAACAGATACGCAGTATTTT. Its protein is CASSPGQGVITDTQYF.

The rearrangement joins TRBV6-5 to TRBJ1-2; TRBD1 is a possible D gene (6 bases). The V end was cut by 4 bases, the J end by 8 bases, with 17 bases between. Germline CDR1 is MNHEY and CDR2 is SVGAGI. The CDR3 covers 14 residues. The DNA of the CDR3 is TGTGCCAGCAGTTCCCTGGGGGCCCCGGGAGGCTACACCTTC. Translated, it gives CASSSLGAPGGYTF.